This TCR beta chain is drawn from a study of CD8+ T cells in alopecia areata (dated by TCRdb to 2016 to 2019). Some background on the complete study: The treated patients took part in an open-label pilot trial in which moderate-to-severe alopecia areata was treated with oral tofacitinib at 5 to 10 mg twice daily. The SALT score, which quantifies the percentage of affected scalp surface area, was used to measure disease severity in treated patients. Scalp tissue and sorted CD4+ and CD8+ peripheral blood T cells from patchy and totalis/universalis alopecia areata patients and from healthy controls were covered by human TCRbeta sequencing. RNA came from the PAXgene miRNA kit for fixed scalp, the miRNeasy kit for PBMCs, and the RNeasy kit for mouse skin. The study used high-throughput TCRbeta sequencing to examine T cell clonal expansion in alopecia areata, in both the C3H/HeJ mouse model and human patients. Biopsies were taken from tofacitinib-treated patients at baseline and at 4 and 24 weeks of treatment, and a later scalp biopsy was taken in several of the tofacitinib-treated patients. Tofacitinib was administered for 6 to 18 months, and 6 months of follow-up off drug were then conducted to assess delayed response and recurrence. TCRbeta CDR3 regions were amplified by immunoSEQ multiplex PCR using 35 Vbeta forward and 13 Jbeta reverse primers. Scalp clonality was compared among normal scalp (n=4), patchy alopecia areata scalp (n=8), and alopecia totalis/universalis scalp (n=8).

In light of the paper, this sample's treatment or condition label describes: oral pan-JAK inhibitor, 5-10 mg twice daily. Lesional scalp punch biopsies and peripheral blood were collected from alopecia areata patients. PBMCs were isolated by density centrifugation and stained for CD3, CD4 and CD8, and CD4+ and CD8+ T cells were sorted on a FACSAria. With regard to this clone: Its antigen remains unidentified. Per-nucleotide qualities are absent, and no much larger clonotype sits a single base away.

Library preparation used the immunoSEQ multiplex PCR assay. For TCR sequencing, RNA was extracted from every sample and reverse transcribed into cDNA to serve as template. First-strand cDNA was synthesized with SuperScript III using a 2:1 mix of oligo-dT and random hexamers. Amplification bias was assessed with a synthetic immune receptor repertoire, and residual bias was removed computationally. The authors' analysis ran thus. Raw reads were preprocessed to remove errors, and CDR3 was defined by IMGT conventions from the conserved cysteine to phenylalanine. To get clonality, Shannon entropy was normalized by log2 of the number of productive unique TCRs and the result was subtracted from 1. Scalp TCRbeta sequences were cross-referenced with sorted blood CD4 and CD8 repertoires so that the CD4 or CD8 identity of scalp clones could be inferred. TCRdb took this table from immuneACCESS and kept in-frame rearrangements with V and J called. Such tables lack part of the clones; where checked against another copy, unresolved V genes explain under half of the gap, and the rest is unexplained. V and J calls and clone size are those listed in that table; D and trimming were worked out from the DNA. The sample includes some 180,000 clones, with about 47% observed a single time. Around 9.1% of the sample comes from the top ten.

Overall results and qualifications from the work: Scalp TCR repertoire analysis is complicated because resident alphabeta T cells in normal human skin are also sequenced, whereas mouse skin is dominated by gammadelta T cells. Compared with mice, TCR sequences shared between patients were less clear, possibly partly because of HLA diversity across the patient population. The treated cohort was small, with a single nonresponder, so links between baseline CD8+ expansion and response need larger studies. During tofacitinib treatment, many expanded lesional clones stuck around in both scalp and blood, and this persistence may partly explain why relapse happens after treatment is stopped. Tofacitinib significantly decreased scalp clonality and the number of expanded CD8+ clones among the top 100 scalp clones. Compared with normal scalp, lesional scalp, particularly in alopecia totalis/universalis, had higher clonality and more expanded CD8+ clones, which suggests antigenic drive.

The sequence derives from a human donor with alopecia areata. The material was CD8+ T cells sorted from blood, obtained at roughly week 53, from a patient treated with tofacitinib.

The base sequence is TGTGCCAGCAGCTTAGGTCAGAAAGACTACGAGCAGTACTTC. Translated, this is CASSLGQKDYEQYF. The V and J genes are TRBV13 and TRBJ2-7, with the D gene not confidently named. Trimming removed 0 bases from V and 3 bases from J, leaving 9 bases between the germline ends. The CDR3, from cysteine to phenylalanine, totals 14 residues. The CDR3 DNA has 42 bases and is translated from base 1. The germline V gene (reference sequence) supplies CDR1 PRHDT and CDR2 FYEKMQ.